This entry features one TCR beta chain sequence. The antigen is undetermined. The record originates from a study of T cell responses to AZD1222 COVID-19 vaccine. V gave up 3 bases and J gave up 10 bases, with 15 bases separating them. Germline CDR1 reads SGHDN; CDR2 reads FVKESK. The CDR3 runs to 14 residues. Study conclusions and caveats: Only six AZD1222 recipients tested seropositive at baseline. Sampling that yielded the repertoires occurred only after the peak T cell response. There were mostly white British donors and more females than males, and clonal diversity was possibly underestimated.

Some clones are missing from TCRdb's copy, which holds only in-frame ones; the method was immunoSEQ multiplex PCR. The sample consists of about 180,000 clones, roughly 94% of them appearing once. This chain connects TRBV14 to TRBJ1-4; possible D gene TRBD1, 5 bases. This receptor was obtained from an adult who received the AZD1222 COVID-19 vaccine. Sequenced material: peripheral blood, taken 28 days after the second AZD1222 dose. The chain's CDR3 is CASSHYVTAGKLFF. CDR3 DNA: TGTGCCAGCAGCCATTACGTGACAGCCGGAAAACTGTTTTTT.